This entry features one TCR beta chain sequence. Antigen unknown. The entry originates in a study of cytomegalovirus exposure and HLA in healthy donors. Germline assignment: CDR1 SGDLS and CDR2 YYNGEE. This CDR3 has 15 amino acids. V gave up 4 bases and J gave up 4 bases; unmatched junction bases: 9. Study-wide results and limits: In a later analysis, HLA-associated TCR beta chains were more clonally expanded than equally common others. Judged likely to be a sequencing artifact was a cluster of highly shared sequence variants. In a later analysis, at a false discovery rate of 0.05, 15,000 to 20,000 TCR beta sequences were associated with HLA alleles. The study listed 150 to 200 cytomegalovirus-associated TCR beta chains.

PCR amplification relied on 60 Vbeta primers (plus 13 Jbeta primers). Assay used: immunoSEQ multiplex PCR; TCRdb lists only in-frame clones, some missing. Of some 150,000 clones detected, less than 85% appear once; the ten largest clones hold about 1.5%. The sequence came from a middle-aged man in good health and CMV-seronegative. V and J are TRBV9 and TRBJ1-1; 8 bases match TRBD1. What was sequenced was PBMCs. CDR3 region: CASSQLDRGSTEAFF. The CDR3 DNA follows: TGTGCCAGCAGCCAACTAGACAGGGGCTCCACTGAAGCTTTCTTT.